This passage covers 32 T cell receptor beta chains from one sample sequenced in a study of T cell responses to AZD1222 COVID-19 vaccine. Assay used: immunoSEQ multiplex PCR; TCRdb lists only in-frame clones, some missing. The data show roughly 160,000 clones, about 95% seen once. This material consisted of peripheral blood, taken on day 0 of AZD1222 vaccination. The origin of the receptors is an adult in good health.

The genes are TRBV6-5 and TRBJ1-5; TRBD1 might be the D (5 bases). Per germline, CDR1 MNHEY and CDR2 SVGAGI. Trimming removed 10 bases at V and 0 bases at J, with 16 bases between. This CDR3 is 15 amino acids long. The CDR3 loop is CATRRGPYSNQPQHF. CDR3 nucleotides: TGTGCCACCCGCCGGGGCCCATATAGCAATCAGCCCCAGCATTTT.

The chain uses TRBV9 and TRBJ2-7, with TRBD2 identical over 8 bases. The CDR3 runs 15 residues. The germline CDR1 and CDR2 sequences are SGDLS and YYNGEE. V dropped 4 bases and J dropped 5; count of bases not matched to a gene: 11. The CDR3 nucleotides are TGTGCCAGCAGCCCCCCCTCGGGAGGGCCACACGAGCAGTACTTC. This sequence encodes CASSPPSGGPHEQYF. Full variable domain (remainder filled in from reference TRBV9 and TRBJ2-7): DSGVTQTPKHLITATGQRVTLRCSPRSGDLSVYWYQQSLDQGLQFLIQYYNGEERAKGNILERFSAQQFPDLHSELNLSSLELGDSALYFCASSPPSGGPHEQYFGPGTRLTVT.

CDR3 residues: CASSIGTGSGNTIYF. The DNA for the CDR3 is TGTGCCAGTAGTATCGGGACAGGCTCTGGAAACACCATATATTTT. This chain links TRBV19 with TRBJ1-3, with 8 bases aligning to TRBD1. V lost 3 bases to trimming and J lost 0 bases; unmatched junction nucleotides: 1. Germline V CDR1 and CDR2: LNHDA, SQIVND (reference sequence). The CDR3 spans 15 residues.

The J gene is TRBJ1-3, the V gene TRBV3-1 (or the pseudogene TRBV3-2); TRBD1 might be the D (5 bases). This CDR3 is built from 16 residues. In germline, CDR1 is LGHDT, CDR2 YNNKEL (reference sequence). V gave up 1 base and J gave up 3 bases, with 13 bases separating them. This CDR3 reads CASSQVPGGSGNTIYF. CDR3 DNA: TGTGCCAGCAGCCAAGTCCCCGGGGGGAGTGGAAACACCATATATTTT.

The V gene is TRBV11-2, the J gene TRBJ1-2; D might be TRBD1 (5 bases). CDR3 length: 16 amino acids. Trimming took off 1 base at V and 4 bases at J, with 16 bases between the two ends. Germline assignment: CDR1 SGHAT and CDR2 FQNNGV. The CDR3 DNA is TGTGCCAGCAGCTTAGGGGGCGGGATTCGATTCTATGGCTACACCTTC. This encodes CASSLGGGIRFYGYTF. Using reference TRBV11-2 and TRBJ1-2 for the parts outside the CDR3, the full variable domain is EAGVAQSPRYKIIEKRQSVAFWCNPISGHATLYWYQQILGQGPKLLIQFQNNGVVDDSQLPKDRFSAERLKGVDSTLKIQPAKLEDSAVYLCASSLGGGIRFYGYTFGSGTRLTVV.

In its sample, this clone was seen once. This CDR3 reads CASSPSLTSGRNEKLFF. CDR3 sequence (DNA): TGTGCCAGCAGCCCTTCTTTAACCTCGGGGCGGAATGAAAAACTGTTTTTT. This chain joins TRBV7-6 and TRBJ1-4; tentatively, D is TRBD1 (5 bases). V shed 5 bases and J shed 5 bases, with 21 bases lying between them. Germline values: CDR1 SGHVS, CDR2 FNYEAQ. The CDR3 is 17 amino acids. The complete variable domain, with remaining parts taken from reference TRBV7-6 and TRBJ1-4, reads GAGVSQSPRYKVTKRGQDVALRCDPISGHVSLYWYRQALGQGPEFLTYFNYEAQQDKSGLPNDRFSAERPEGSISTLTIQRTEQRDSAMYRCASSPSLTSGRNEKLFFGSGTQLSVL.

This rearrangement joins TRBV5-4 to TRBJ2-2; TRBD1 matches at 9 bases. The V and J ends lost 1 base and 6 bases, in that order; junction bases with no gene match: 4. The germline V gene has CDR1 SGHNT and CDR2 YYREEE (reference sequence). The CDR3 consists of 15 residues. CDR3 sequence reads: CASSLWDREAGELFF. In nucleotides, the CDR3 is TGTGCCAGCAGCTTGTGGGACAGGGAGGCCGGGGAGCTGTTTTTT.

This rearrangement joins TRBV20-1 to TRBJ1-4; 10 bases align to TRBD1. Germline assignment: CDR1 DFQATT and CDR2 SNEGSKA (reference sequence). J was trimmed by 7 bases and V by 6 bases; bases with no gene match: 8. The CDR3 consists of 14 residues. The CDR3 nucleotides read TGCAGTGCGAGTATGAGACAGGGGGCTGAAAAACTGTTTTTT. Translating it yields CSASMRQGAEKLFF.

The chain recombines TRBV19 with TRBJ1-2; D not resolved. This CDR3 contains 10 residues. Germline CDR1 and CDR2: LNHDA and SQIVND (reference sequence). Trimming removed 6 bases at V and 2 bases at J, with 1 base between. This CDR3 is CASRNYGYTF. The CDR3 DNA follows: TGTGCCAGTAGGAACTATGGCTACACCTTC. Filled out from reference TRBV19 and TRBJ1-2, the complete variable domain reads DGGITQSPKYLFRKEGQNVTLSCEQNLNHDAMYWYRQDPGQGLRLIYYSQIVNDFQKGDIAEGYSVSREKKESFPLTVTSAQKNPTAFYLCASRNYGYTFGSGTRLTVV.

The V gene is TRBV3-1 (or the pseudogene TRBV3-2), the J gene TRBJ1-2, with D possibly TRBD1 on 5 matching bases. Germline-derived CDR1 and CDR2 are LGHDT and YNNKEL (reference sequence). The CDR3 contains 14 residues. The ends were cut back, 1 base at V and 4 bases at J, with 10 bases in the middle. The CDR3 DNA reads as TGTGCCAGCAGCCAAGGGTCAGGGCCCTATGGCTACACCTTC. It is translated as CASSQGSGPYGYTF.

The CDR3 region is CATSRDGGVNTGELFF. For the CDR3, the DNA is TGTGCCACCAGCAGAGATGGTGGCGTAAACACCGGGGAGCTGTTTTTT. The J gene is TRBJ2-2, the V gene TRBV15; D remains unclear. V shed 0 bases and J shed 2 bases, with 10 bases lying between them. The CDR3 loop spans 16 amino acids. Germline V CDR1 and CDR2: LNHNV, YYDKDF (reference sequence).

CDR3 nucleotide sequence: TGTGCCAGCAGCGTAGGGGGGGCGAAGGGCTACACCTTC. Its protein is CASSVGGAKGYTF. This rearrangement joins TRBV9 to TRBJ1-2, with D possibly TRBD1 on 6 matching bases. The CDR3 runs 13 residues. The V end lost 0 bases, the J end lost 8 bases, and 11 bases lay between the germline ends. Germline loops: CDR1 SGDLS, CDR2 YYNGEE.

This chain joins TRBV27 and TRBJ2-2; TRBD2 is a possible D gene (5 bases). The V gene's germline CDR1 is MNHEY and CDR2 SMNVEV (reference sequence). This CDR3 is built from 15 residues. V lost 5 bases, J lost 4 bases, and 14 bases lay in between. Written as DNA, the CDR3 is TGTGCCAGCAGTCCCGAGGGTCGTGGCACCGGGGAGCTGTTTTTT. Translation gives CASSPEGRGTGELFF.

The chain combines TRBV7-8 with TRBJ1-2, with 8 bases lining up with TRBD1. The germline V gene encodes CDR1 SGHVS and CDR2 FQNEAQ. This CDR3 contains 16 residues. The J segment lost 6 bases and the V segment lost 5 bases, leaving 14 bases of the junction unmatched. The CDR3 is CASSLNRTGLKDGYTF. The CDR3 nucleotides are TGTGCCAGCAGCCTCAATAGGACAGGGTTAAAGGATGGCTACACCTTC. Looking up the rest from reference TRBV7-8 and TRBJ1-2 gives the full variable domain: GAGVSQSPRYKVAKRGQDVALRCDPISGHVSLFWYQQALGQGPEFLTYFQNEAQLDKSGLPSDRFFAERPEGSVSTLKIQRTQQEDSAVYLCASSLNRTGLKDGYTFGSGTRLTVV.

Written as DNA, the CDR3 is TGCAGTGCTAGTGAGCGGGGAAAAACCTACGAGCAGTACTTC. This sequence encodes CSASERGKTYEQYF. This chain connects TRBV20-1 to TRBJ2-7; 7 bases are a match to TRBD2. The V and J ends lost 3 bases and 2 bases, in that order; junction bases with no gene match: 7. CDR3 length equals 14 residues. Germline loops: CDR1 DFQATT, CDR2 SNEGSKA (reference sequence).

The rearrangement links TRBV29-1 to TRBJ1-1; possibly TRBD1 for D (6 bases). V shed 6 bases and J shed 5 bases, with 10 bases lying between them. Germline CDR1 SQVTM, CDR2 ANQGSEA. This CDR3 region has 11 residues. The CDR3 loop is CSVSQGTEAFF. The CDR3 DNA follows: TGCAGCGTATCCCAGGGGACTGAAGCTTTCTTT.

CDR3 loop: CASSYTDKAGYGYTF. For the CDR3, the DNA is TGTGCCAGCAGCTATACTGACAAGGCCGGCTATGGCTACACCTTC. The V and J genes are TRBV11-2 and TRBJ1-2; D remains ambiguous. Germline V lookup: CDR1 SGHAT, CDR2 FQNNGV. Trimming removed 4 bases from V and 4 bases from J, with 16 bases in between. This CDR3 is built from 15 residues. The entire variable domain, with the rest obtained from reference TRBV11-2 and TRBJ1-2, is as follows: EAGVAQSPRYKIIEKRQSVAFWCNPISGHATLYWYQQILGQGPKLLIQFQNNGVVDDSQLPKDRFSAERLKGVDSTLKIQPAKLEDSAVYLCASSYTDKAGYGYTFGSGTRLTVV.

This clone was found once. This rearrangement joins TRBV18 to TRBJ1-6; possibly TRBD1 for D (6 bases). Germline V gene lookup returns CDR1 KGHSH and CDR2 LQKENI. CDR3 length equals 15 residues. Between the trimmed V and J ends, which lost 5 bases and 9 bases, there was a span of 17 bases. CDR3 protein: CASSEVQGQSSPLHF. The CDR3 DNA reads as TGTGCCAGCTCAGAAGTGCAGGGGCAAAGTTCACCCCTCCACTTT.

CDR3 sequence reads: CAFHKRTDTQYF. CDR3 coding DNA: TGTGCCTTCCACAAAAGGACAGATACGCAGTATTTT. V is TRBV30 and J is TRBJ2-3; D is uncertain. With 7 bases removed from V and 3 bases from J, the gap between germline ends came to 11 bases. The CDR3 runs 12 residues. Per germline, CDR1 GTSNPN and CDR2 SVGIG (reference sequence).

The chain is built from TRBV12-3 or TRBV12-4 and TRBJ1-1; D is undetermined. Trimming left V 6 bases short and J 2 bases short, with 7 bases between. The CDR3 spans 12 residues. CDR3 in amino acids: CASSHPNTEAFF. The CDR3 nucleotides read TGTGCCAGCAGCCATCCTAACACTGAAGCTTTCTTT.

The chain's CDR3 is CASSSRTGGADTQYF. DNA of the CDR3: TGTGCCAGCAGCTCCCGGACAGGGGGCGCAGATACGCAGTATTTT. The chain couples TRBV7-2 to TRBJ2-3; TRBD1 agrees at 11 bases. Trimming at V came to 4 bases and at J to 4 bases, leaving 4 bases not matched to a gene. The V gene's germline CDR1 is SGHTA and CDR2 FQGNSA. The CDR3 totals 15 residues. Full variable domain (missing parts from reference TRBV7-2 and TRBJ2-3): GAGVSQSPSNKVTEKGKDVELRCDPISGHTALYWYRQSLGQGLEFLIYFQGNSAPDKSGLPSDRFSAERTGGSVSTLTIQRTQQEDSAVYLCASSSRTGGADTQYFGPGTRLTVL.

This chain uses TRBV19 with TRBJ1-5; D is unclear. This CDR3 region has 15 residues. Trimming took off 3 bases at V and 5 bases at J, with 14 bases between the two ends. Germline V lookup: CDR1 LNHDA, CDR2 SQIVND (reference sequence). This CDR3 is CASSIGEDYYQPQHF. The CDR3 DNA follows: TGTGCCAGTAGTATCGGGGAGGACTACTATCAGCCCCAGCATTTT.

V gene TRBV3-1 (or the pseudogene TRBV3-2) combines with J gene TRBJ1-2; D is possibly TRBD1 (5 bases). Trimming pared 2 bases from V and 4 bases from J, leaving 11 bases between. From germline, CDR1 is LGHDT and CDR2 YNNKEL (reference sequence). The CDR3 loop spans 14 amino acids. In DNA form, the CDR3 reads TGTGCCAGCAGCCAAACACCAGGGTCCTATGGCTACACCTTC. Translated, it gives CASSQTPGSYGYTF.

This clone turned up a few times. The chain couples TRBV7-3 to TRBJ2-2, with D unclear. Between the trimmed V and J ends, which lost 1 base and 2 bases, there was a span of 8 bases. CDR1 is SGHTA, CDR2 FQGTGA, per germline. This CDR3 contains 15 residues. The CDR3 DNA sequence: TGTGCCAGCAGCTTAAGTCCGGGTAACACCGGGGAGCTGTTTTTT. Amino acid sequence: CASSLSPGNTGELFF. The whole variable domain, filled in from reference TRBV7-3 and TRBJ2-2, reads GAGVSQTPSNKVTEKGKYVELRCDPISGHTALYWYRQSLGQGPEFLIYFQGTGAADDSGLPNDRFFAVRPEGSVSTLKIQRTERGDSAVYLCASSLSPGNTGELFFGEGSRLTVL.

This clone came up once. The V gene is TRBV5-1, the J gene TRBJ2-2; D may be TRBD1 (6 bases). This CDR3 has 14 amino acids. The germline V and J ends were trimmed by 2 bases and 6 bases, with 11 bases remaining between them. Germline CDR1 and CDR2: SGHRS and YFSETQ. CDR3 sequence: CASSFQGNAGELFF. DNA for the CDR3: TGCGCCAGCAGCTTTCAGGGGAATGCCGGGGAGCTGTTTTTT.

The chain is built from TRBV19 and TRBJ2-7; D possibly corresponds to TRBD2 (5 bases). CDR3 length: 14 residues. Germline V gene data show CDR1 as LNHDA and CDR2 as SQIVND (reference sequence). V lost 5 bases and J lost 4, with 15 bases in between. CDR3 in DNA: TGTGCCAGTAGTCCCCGAGGGCCGGGATACGAGCAGTACTTC. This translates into CASSPRGPGYEQYF.

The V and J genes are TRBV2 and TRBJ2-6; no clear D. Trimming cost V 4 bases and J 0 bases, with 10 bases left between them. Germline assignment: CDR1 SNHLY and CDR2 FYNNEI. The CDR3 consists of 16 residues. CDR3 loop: CASSVSRFSGANVLTF. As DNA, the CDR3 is TGTGCCAGCAGTGTAAGCAGGTTCTCTGGGGCCAACGTCCTGACTTTC.

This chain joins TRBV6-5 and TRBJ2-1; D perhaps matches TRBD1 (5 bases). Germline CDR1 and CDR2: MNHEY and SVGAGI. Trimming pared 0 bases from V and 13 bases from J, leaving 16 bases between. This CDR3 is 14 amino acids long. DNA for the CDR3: TGTGCCAGCAGTTACTCCCCTAATACAGGTGATCAGTTCTTC. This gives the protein CASSYSPNTGDQFF.

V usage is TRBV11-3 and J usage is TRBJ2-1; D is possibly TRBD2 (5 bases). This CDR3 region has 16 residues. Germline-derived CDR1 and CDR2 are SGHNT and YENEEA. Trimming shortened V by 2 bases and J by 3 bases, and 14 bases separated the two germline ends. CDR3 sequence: CASSLTPDTSYNEQFF. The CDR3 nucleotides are TGTGCCAGCAGCTTAACCCCCGACACTAGCTACAATGAGCAGTTCTTC.

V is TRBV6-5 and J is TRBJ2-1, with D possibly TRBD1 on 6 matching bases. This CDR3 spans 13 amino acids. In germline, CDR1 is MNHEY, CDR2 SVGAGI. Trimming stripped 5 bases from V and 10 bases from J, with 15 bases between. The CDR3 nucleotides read TGTGCCAGCAGTCCAAGGGGGAATGGGGAGCAGTTCTTC. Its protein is CASSPRGNGEQFF.

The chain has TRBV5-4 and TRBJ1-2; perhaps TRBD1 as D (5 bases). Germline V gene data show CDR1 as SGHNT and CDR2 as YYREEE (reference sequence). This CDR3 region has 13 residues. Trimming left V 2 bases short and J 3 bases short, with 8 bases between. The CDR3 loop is CASSFGQDYGYTF. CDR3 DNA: TGTGCCAGCAGCTTTGGACAAGACTATGGCTACACCTTC.

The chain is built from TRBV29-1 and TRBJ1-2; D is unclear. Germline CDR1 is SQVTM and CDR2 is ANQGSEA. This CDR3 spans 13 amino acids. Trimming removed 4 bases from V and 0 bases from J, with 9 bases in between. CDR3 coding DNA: TGCAGCGTTGTTGAGAGACCTAACTATGGCTACACCTTC. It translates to CSVVERPNYGYTF.